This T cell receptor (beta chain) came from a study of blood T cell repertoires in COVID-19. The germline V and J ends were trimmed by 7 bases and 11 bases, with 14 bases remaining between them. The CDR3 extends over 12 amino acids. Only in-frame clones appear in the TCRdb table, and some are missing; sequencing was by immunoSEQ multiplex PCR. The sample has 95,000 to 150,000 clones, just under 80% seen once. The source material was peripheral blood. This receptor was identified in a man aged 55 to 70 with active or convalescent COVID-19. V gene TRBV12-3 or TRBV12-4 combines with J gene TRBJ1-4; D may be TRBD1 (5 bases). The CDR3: CASTLWGEKLFF. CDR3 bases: TGTGCCAGCACCCTTTGGGGGGAGAAACTGTTTTTT.